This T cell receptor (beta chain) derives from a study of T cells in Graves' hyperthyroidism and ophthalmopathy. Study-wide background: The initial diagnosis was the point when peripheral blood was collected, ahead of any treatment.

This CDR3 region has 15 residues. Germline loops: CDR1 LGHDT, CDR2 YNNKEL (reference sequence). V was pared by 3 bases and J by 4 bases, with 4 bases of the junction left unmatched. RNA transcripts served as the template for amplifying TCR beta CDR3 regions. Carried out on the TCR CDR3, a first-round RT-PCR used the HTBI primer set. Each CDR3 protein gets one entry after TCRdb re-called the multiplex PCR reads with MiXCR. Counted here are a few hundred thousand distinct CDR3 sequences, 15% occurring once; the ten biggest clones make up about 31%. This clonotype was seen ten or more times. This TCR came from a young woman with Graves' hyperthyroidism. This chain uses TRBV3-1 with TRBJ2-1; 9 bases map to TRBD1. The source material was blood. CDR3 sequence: CASSHRTGEYNEQFF. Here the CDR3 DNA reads TGTGCCAGCAGCCACCGGACAGGGGAATACAATGAGCAGTTCTTC.